In its sample, the clone carrying this T cell receptor (beta chain) was seen many times. This sample was included in a study of T-cell reconstitution after alpha-beta-depleted transplantation in children. The ends lost 2 bases at V and 5 bases at J; junction bases unmatched: 5. The CDR3 loop spans 16 amino acids. The germline gives CDR1 SGHTA, CDR2 FQGNSA. Unique molecular identifiers featured in how the TCRbeta library was prepared. Using its own MiXCR run on the PCR reads, TCRdb lists one record per CDR3 protein. The sample records more than 500,000 distinct CDR3 sequences, 10% to 12% being singletons.

Material: PBMCs, mostly from graft donor cells, obtained 180 days after TCRalphabeta/CD19-depleted stem cell transplant. This chain uses TRBV7-2 with TRBJ2-1, with TRBD2 matching over 11 bases. The clonotype was recovered from a female patient younger than 10 who had a stem cell transplant for aplastic anemia, so the T cells may come from the graft donor. The CDR3 DNA reads TGTGCCAGCAGCTTACGCCTAGCGGGAGGAGACAATGAGCAGTTCTTC. Its protein product is CASSLRLAGGDNEQFF.